This T cell receptor beta chain was obtained from a study of graft-versus-host responses after intestinal transplantation. About this clone: The antigen remains unidentified.

Trimming shortened V by 6 bases and J by 5 bases, and 25 bases separated the two germline ends. The length of the CDR3 is 17 residues. Germline lookup yields CDR1 SNHLY and CDR2 FYNNEI. Measured with immunoSEQ multiplex PCR; TCRdb has only the in-frame clones, and not every one. The data contain approximately 97,000 clones, 90% to 95% of them seen just once; the ten biggest clones take up 0.18%. Sequencing was performed on unstimulated CD4+ T cells sorted from spleen or lymph node cells, taken before transplant. This TCR derives from a human donor who was the organ donor for an intestinal transplant. The rearrangement uses TRBV2 and TRBJ1-1, with TRBD1 as a possible D gene (5 bases). This CDR3 reads CASRPTAGGIGATEAFF. For the CDR3, the DNA is TGTGCCAGCAGGCCCACCGCCGGGGGAATAGGGGCGACTGAAGCTTTCTTT. Combining the CDR3 with reference TRBV2 and TRBJ1-1 gives the whole variable domain EPEVTQTPSHQVTQMGQEVILRCVPISNHLYFYWYRQILGQKVEFLVSFYNNEISEKSEIFDDQFSVERPDGSNFTLKIRSTKLEDSAMYFCASRPTAGGIGATEAFFGQGTRLTVV.